This T cell receptor (beta chain) was recovered during a study of identical twins. In regard to this clonotype: The antigen is undetermined.

TCRdb called the 5' RACE reads again in MiXCR, with one record for every CDR3 protein. The table has just over 500,000 distinct CDR3 sequences, approximately 22% seen once; the top ten hold about 0.93%. Study-wide results and limits: Whereas memory repertoires showed no such difference, abundant cord blood beta clonotypes carried fewer insertions.

These same data were also listed under a study on T cells expressing NK-cell markers. That paper notes: It was from sorted CD3+CD56+NKG2C+, CD3+CD56+NKG2C- and CD3+CD56-NKG2C+ T cells that TCR beta repertoires came. Restricting sorting to alpha-beta TCR T cells was achieved in several experiments by an anti-gamma-delta TCR antibody.

Material: CD4+ T cells sorted from blood. This sequence originates from a woman in her late teens or twenties in good health.

The CDR3 coding sequence is TGCGCCAGCAGTCCTGGGCGGCGGAGTAACACTGAAGCTTTCTTT. Protein sequence: CASSPGRRSNTEAFF. The V and J genes are TRBV23-1 and TRBJ1-1; D remains unclear. TRBV23-1 is known as an ORF, though its function is uncertain. Trimming left V 4 bases short and J 2 bases short, with 14 bases between. The CDR3 has 15 amino acids.